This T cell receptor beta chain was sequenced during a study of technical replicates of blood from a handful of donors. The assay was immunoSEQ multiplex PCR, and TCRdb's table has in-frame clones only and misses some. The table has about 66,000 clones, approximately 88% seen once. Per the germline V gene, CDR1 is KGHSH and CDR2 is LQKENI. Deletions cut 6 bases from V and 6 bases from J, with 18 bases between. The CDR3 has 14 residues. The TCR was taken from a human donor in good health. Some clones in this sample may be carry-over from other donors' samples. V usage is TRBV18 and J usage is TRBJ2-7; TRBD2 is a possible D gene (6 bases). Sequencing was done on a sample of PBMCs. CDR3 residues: CASSARDSLREQYF. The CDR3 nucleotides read TGTGCCAGCTCCGCTAGGGACTCTTTGCGCGAGCAGTACTTC.